This T cell receptor beta chain was recorded in a study of molecular identifiers for immune sequencing clone quantification. Whole-study context: Replicate RNA from roughly 18,000 or 92,000 naive CD8 T cells formed five aliquots; four were sequenced. Findings and limits, study-wide: The share of molecules held by clones above 20 RNA copies was over 99% in effector cells and under 1% in naive cells.

Isolation of naive CD8 T cells was achieved by sorting on a CD8+CD4-CCR7+CD45RA+ phenotype. This CDR3 region has 13 residues. V was clipped by 3 bases and J by 6 bases, with 11 bases between them. There are many counts of this clonotype. No antigen is known for it. Bulk libraries came from a prior protocol with listed TCR primers. From the PCR reads, TCRdb called clonotypes with MiXCR, one entry per CDR3 protein. The sample lists about 640,000 distinct CDR3 sequences; approximately 20% were seen once. The sequence derives from a human donor in good health. Some libraries in this study had Jurkat cell RNA spiked in. The J gene is TRBJ1-2, the V gene TRBV12-3 or TRBV12-4, with D perhaps TRBD1 (5 bases). Sequenced material: naive CD8+ T cells from blood, with Jurkat cell RNA spiked in. Subset described: FACS-sorted CD8+CD4-CCR7+CD45RA+ naive T cells. The CDR3 DNA reads TGTGCCAGCAGTTTGGGGGGTCCCGATGGCTACACCTTC. It translates to CASSLGGPDGYTF.